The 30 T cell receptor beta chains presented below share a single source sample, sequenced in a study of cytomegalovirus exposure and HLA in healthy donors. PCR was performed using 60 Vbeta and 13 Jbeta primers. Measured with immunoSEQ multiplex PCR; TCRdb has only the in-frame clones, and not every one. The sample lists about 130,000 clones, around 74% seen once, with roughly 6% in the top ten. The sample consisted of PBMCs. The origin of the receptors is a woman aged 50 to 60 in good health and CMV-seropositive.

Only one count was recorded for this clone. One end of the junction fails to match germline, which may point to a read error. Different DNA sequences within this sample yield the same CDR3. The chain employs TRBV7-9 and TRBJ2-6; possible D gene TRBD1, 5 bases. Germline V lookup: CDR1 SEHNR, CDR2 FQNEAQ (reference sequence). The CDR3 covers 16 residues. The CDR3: CASSPYARAGANVLTF. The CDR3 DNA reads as TGTGCCAGCAGCCCGTACGCCCGGGCTGGGGCCAATGTCCTGACTTTC.

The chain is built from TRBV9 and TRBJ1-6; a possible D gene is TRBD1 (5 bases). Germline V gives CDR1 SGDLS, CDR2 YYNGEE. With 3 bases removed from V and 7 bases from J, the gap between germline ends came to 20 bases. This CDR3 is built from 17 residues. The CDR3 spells CASSGDWTFSTNSPLHF. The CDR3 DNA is TGTGCCAGCAGCGGAGATTGGACATTTTCTACGAATTCACCCCTCCACTTT.

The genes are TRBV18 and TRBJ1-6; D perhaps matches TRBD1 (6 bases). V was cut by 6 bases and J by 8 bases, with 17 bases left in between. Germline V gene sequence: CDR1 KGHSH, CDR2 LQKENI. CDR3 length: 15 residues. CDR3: CASSPTGGLDSPLHF. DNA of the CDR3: TGTGCCAGCTCCCCGACTGGGGGCCTAGATTCACCCCTCCACTTT.

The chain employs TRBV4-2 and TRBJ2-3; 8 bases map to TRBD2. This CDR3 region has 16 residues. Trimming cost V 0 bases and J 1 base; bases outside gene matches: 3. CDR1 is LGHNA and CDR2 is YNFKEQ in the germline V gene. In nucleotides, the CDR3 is TGTGCCAGCAGCCAAGAAAGTAGCGGGGGCACAGATACGCAGTATTTT. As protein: CASSQESSGGTDTQYF.

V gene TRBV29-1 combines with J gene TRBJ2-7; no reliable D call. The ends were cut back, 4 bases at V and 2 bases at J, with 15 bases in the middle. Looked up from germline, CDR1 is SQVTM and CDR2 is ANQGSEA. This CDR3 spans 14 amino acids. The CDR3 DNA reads TGCAGCGTTGTCGAGGCGAACGGTCCCTACGAGCAGTACTTC. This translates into CSVVEANGPYEQYF.

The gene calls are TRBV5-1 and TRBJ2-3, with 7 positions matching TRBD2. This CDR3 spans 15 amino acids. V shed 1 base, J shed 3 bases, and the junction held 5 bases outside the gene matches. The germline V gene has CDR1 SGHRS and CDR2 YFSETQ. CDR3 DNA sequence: TGCGCCAGCAGCTTGAGCGGGGATTGGACAGATACGCAGTATTTT. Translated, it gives CASSLSGDWTDTQYF.

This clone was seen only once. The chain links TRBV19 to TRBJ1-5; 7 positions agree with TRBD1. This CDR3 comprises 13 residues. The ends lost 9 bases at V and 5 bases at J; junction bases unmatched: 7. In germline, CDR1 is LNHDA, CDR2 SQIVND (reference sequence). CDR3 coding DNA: TGTGCCAGGGGGACAGTAGGGGATCAGCCCCAGCATTTT. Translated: CARGTVGDQPQHF.

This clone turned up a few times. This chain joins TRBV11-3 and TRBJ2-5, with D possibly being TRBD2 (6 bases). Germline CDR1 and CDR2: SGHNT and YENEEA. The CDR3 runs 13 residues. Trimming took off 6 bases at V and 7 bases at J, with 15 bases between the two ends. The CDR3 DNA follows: TGTGCCAGCAGAAGACAGACCGGGGGGACCCAGTACTTC. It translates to CASRRQTGGTQYF.

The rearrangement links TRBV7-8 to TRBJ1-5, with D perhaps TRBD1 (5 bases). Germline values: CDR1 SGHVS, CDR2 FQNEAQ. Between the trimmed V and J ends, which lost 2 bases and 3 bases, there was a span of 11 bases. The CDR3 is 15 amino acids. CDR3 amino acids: CASSLIGTLNQPQHF. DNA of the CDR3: TGTGCCAGCAGCTTAATAGGGACTCTCAATCAGCCCCAGCATTTT.

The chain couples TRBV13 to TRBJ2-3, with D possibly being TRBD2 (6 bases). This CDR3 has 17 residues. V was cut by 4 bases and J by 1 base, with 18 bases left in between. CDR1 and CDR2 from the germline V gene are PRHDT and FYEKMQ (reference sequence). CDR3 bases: TGTGCCAGCAGCTCCAGGGACTCCCTCTTTGGCACAGATACGCAGTATTTT. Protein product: CASSSRDSLFGTDTQYF.

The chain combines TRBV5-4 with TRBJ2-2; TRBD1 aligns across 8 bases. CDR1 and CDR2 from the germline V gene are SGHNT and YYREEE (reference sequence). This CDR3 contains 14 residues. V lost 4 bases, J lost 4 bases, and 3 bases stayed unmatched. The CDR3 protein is CASSLDRGTGELFF. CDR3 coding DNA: TGTGCCAGCAGCCTCGACAGGGGCACCGGGGAGCTGTTTTTT.

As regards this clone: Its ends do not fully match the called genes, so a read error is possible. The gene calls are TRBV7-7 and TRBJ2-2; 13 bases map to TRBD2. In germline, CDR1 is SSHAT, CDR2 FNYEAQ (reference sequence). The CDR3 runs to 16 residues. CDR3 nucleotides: TGTGCTAGCAGCCGAGGACTAGCGGGGGTGTCCGGGGAGCTGTTTTTT. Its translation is CASSRGLAGVSGELFF.

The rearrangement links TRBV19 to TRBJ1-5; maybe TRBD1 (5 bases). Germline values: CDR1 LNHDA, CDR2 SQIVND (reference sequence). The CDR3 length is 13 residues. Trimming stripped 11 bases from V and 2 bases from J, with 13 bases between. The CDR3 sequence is CACSGLRNQPQHF. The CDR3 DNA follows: TGTGCCTGTTCAGGGTTGCGCAATCAGCCCCAGCATTTT.

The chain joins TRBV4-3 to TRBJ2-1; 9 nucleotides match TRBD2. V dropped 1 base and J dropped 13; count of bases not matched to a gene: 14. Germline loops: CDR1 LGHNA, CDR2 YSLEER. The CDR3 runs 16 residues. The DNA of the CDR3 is TGCGCCAGCAGCCAAGGCGGGGGGGTCCTAAGATCGGAACAGTTCTTC. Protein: CASSQGGGVLRSEQFF.

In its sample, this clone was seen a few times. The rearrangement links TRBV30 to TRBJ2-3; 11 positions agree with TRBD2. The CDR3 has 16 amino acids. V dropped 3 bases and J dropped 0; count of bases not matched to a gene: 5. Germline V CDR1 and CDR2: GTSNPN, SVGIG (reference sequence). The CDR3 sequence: CAWRLAGAPSTDTQYF. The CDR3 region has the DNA TGTGCCTGGAGACTAGCGGGGGCTCCGAGCACAGATACGCAGTATTTT.

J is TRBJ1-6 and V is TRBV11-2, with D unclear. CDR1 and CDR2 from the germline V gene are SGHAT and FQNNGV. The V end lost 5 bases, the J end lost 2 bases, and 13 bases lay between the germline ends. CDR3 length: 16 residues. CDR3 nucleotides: TGTGCCAGCAGCCTCGCAAGCGGTACCTATAATTCACCCCTCCACTTT. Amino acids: CASSLASGTYNSPLHF.

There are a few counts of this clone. The CDR3 here is CASGRPNEKLFF. CDR3 nucleotide sequence: TGTGCCAGCGGGCGTCCTAATGAAAAACTGTTTTTT. This chain uses TRBV9 with TRBJ1-4; unclear D gene. The CDR3 has 12 residues. The germline V gene has CDR1 SGDLS and CDR2 YYNGEE. V was trimmed by 7 bases and J by 3 bases, leaving 7 bases between them.

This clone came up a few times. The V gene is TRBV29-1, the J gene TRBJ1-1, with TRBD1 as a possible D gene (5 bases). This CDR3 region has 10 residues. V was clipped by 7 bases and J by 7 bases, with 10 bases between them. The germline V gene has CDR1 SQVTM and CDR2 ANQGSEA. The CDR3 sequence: CSAGHYEAFF. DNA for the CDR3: TGCAGCGCAGGACACTATGAAGCTTTCTTT.

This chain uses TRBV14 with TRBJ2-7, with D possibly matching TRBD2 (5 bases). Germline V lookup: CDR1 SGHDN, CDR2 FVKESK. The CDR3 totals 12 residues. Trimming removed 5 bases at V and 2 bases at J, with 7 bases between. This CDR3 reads CASSGGPYEQYF. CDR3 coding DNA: TGTGCCAGCAGCGGAGGACCCTACGAGCAGTACTTC.

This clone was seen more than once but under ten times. The CDR3 is CASSLSAGAYNEQFF. The DNA for the CDR3 is TGCGCCAGCAGCTTATCTGCGGGGGCATACAATGAGCAGTTCTTC. This chain links TRBV5-1 with TRBJ2-1; tentative D call: TRBD2 (7 bases). With 2 bases removed from V and 4 bases from J, the gap between germline ends came to 13 bases. Germline CDR1 is SGHRS and CDR2 is YFSETQ. This CDR3 spans 15 amino acids.

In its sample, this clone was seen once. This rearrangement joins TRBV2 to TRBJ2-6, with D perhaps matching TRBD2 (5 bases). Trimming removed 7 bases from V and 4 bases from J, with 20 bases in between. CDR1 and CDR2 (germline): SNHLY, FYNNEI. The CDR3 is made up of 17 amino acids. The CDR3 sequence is CASTGSRNSAGANVLTF. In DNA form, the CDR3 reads TGTGCCAGCACGGGGAGCAGAAACTCGGCGGGGGCCAACGTCCTGACTTTC.

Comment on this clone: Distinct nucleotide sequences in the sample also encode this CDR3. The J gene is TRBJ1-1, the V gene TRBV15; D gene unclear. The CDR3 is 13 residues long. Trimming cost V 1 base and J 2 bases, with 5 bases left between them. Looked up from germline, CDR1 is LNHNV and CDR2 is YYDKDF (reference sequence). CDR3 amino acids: CATSRGANTEAFF. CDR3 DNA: TGTGCCACCAGCAGAGGGGCTAACACTGAAGCTTTCTTT.

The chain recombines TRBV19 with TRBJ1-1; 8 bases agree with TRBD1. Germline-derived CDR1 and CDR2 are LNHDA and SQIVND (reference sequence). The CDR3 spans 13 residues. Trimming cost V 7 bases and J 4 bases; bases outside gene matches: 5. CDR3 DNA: TGTGCCAGTATTGCGGACAGGGCCACTGAAGCTTTCTTT. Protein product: CASIADRATEAFF.

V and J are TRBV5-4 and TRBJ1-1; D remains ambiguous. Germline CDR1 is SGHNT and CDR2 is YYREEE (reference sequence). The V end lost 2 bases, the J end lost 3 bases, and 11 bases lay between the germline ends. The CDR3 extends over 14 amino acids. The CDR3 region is CASSLPGKDTEAFF. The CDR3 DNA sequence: TGTGCCAGCAGCTTACCCGGGAAGGACACTGAAGCTTTCTTT.

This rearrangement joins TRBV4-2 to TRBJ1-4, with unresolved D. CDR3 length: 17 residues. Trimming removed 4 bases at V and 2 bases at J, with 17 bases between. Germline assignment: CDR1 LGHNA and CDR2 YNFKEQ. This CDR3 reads CASSPKHGRATNEKLFF. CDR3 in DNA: TGTGCCAGCAGCCCGAAGCATGGGAGGGCGACTAATGAAAAACTGTTTTTT.

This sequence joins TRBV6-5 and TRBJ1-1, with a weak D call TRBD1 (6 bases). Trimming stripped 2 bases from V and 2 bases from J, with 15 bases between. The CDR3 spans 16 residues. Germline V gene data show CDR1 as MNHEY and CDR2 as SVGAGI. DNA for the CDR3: TGTGCCAGCAGTTACCAGGGGATGGGCGTAAACACTGAAGCTTTCTTT. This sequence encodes CASSYQGMGVNTEAFF.

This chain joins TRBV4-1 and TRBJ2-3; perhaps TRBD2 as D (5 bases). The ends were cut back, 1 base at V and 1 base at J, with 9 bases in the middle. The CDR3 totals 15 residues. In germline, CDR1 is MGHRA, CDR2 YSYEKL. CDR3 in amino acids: CASSQVAGGTDTQYF. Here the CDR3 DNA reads TGCGCCAGCAGCCAAGTCGCGGGTGGCACAGATACGCAGTATTTT.

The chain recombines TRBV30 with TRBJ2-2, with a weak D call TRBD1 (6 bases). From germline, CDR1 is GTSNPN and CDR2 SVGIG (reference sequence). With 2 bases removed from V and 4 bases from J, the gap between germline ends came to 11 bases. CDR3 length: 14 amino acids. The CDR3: CAWSWGPGTGELFF. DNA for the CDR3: TGTGCCTGGAGTTGGGGGCCGGGCACCGGGGAGCTGTTTTTT.

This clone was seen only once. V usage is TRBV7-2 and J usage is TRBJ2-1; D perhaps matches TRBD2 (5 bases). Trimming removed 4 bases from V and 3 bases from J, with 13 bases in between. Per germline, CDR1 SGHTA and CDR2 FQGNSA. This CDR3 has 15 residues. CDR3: CASSSRTPVYNEQFF. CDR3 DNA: TGTGCCAGCAGCTCGCGGACTCCGGTCTACAATGAGCAGTTCTTC.

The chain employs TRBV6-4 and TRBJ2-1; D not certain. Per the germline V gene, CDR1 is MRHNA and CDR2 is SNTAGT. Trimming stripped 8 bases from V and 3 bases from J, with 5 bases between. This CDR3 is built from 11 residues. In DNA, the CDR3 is TGTGCCAGCGTCTGCTACAATGAGCAGTTCTTC. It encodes CASVCYNEQFF.